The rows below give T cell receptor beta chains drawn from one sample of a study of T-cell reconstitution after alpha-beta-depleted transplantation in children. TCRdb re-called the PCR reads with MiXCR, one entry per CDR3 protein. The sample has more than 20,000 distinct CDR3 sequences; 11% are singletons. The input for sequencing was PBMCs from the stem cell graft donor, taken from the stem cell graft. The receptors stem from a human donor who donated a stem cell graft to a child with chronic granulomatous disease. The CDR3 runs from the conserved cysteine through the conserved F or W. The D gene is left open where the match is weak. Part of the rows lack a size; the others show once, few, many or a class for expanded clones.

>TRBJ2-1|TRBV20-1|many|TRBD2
TGCAGTGCTCCCCGACTAGCGGGGGGTAGGAAGCAGTTCTTC
CSAPRLAGGRKQFF
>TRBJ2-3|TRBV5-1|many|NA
TGCGCCAGCAGCTTCCGCAGAACAGATACGCAGTATTTT
CASSFRRTDTQYF
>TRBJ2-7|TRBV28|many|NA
TGTGCCAGCAATACAGGGCCCACCTACGAGCAGTACTTC
CASNTGPTYEQYF
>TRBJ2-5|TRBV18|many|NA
TGTGCCAGCGCCACAGCCATTAGAAATCAAGAGACCCAGTACTTC
CASATAIRNQETQYF
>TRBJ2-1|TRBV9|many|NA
TGTGCCAGCAGCGTATCCGGGACTTTATACAATGAGCAGTTCTTC
CASSVSGTLYNEQFF
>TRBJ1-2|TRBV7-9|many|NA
TGTGCCAGCAGCCTCGCAGGGAACTATGGCTACACCTTC
CASSLAGNYGYTF
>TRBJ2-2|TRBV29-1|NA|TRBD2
TGCAGCGTTGACGGGGTAGCGGGAGGGCGGATGACCGGGGAGCTGTTTTTT
CSVDGVAGGRMTGELFF
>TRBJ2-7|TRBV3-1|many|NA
TGTGCCAGCAGCCCCCGGGTGAAGGATTACGAGCAGTACTTC
CASSPRVKDYEQYF
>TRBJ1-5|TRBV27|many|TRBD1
TGTGCCAGCAGGAACAGGGGTTCCAATCAGCCCCAGCATTTT
CASRNRGSNQPQHF
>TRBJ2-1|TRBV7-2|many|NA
TGTGCCAGCAGTCCCATCTACCCCGAGCAGTTCTTC
CASSPIYPEQFF
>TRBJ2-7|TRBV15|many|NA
TGTGCCACCAGCTCCCGGAGGGCCTACGAGCAGTACTTC
CATSSRRAYEQYF
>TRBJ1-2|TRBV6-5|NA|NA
TGTGCCAGCAGTTACTCGACGTCCGCGGTTAACTATGGCTACACCTTC
CASSYSTSAVNYGYTF
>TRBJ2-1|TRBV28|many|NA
TGTGCCAGCAGTTTTGACACGAGAGGGGGTACGCAGTTCTTC
CASSFDTRGGTQFF
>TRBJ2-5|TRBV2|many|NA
TGTGCCAGCAGTGAAAGGGGTATCCAAGAGACCCAGTACTTC
CASSERGIQETQYF
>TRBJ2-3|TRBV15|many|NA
TGTGCCACCAGCATACCAGGAGGAGTGGATACGCAGTATTTT
CATSIPGGVDTQYF
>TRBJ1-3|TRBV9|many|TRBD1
TGTGCCAGCAGCGCCCTCCCAGACAGGGAAGGAAACACCATATATTTT
CASSALPDREGNTIYF
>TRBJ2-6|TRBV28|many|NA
TGTGCCAGCAGTATCAGCTCTGGGGCCAACGTCCTGACTTTC
CASSISSGANVLTF
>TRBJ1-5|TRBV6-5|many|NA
TGTGCCAGCAGTTACGGGACAAGGGGGTTTAATCAGCCCCAGCATTTT
CASSYGTRGFNQPQHF
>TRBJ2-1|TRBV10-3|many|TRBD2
TGTGCCATCACCGGGACTACCAACAATGAGCAGTTCTTC
CAITGTTNNEQFF
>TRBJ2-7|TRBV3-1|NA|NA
TGTGCCACCAGCCAAGGGAGAACGACAGGACCGAGCTCCTACGAGCAGTACTTC
CATSQGRTTGPSSYEQYF
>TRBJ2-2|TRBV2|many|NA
TGTGCCAGCAGTGGGGGGTCTCGGGAGCTGTTTTTT
CASSGGSRELFF
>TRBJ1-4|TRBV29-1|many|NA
TGCAGCGTTGGCTCTGCTAGTGGTGAAAAACTGTTTTTT
CSVGSASGEKLFF
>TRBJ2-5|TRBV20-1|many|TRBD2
TGCAGTGCTGCACCTACTAGCGGGAGTGTCGTAGAGACCCAGTACTTC
CSAAPTSGSVVETQYF
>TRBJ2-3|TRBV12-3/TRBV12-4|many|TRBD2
TGTGCCAGCAGTCCTGAACGTCGGGAGGCGGGAGATACGCAGTATTTT
CASSPERREAGDTQYF
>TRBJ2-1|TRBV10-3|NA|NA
TGTGCCACCGGTTTAGGACAAGGGTACAATGAGCAGTTCTTC
CATGLGQGYNEQFF
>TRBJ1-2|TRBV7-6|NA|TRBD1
TGTGCCAGCAGCTTAGTAGAGGGACAGGGGTTCGGCTATGGCTACACCTTC
CASSLVEGQGFGYGYTF
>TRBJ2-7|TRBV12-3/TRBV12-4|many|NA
TGTGCCAGCAGTTCTGGACAGTCCTACGAGCAGTACTTC
CASSSGQSYEQYF
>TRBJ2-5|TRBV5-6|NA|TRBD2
TGTGCCATCGGCCCCGGGCTTCTAGCGGGAGTCCTCCAAGAGACCCAGTACTTC
CAIGPGLLAGVLQETQYF
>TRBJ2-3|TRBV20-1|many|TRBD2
TGCAGTGCTAGGGGGACTAGCGGATTCACAGATACGCAGTATTTT
CSARGTSGFTDTQYF
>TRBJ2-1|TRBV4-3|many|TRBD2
TGCGCCAGCAGCCAAGGATCCAGCGGGGGCCACTACAATGAGCAGTTCTTC
CASSQGSSGGHYNEQFF
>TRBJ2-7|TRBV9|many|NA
TGTGCCAGCAGCGTAGGAGGGACACCTTCCTACGAGCAGTACTTC
CASSVGGTPSYEQYF
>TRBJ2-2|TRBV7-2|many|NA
TGTGCCAGCAGCCCCGGACAGGGGGAGCTGTTTTTT
CASSPGQGELFF
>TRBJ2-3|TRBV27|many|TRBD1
TGTGCCAGCAGTTACTTACAGGGGGCCACAGATACGCAGTATTTT
CASSYLQGATDTQYF
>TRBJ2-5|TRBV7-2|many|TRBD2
TGTGCCAGCAGCTTAGGCGGGGGAAACCAAGAGACCCAGTACTTC
CASSLGGGNQETQYF
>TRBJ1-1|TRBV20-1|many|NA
TGCAGTGCTAGAGATCGAGCGACAAAGAACACTGAAGCTTTCTTT
CSARDRATKNTEAFF
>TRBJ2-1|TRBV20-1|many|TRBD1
TGCAGTGCCAAAACAGGGGATGGTTACAATGAGCAGTTCTTC
CSAKTGDGYNEQFF
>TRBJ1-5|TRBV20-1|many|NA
TGCAGTGCTAGTTCCGGGGGAGGTCAGCCCCAGCATTTT
CSASSGGGQPQHF
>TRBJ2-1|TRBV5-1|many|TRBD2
TGCGCCAGCAGCTTGGCAGGGACTATTTCTCATGAGCAGTTCTTC
CASSLAGTISHEQFF
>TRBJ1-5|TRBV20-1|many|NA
TGCAGTGCTAGGGGGGGACTGAGCAATCAGCCCCAGCATTTT
CSARGGLSNQPQHF
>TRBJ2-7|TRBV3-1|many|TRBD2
TGTGCCAGCAGCCAAGGGACTAGCGGTACCACCTACGAGCAGTACTTC
CASSQGTSGTTYEQYF
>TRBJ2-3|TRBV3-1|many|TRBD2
TGTGCCAGCAGCCAAGATGGGTTCGGACTAGCTCTAGGTACGCAGTATTTT
CASSQDGFGLALGTQYF
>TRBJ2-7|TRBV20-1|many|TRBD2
TGCAGTGCTGGGATAATGGCGGGGGGTAGTGAGCAGTACTTC
CSAGIMAGGSEQYF
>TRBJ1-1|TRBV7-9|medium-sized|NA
TGTGCCAGCAGCTTAGTGGGGGGCCCCGACACTGAAGCTTTCTTT
CASSLVGGPDTEAFF